Below, one T cell receptor (beta chain) is given with its context. These data originate in a study of cytomegalovirus exposure and HLA in healthy donors. The PCR was carried out with 60 Vbeta primers and 13 Jbeta primers. TCRdb keeps only in-frame clones here, not all; method: immunoSEQ multiplex PCR. The profile shows tens of thousands of clones, more than 75% of them singletons. The sequence came from a woman in her 40s in good health and CMV-seropositive. The sequencing sample was made of PBMCs.

The DNA of the CDR3 is TGTGCCAACGCCTCCGGGACTAGTGGATTTGGGACCCAGTACTTC. It yields the protein CANASGTSGFGTQYF. The chain links TRBV2 to TRBJ2-5; 8 bases are a match to TRBD2. Germline V CDR1 and CDR2: SNHLY, FYNNEI. The CDR3 loop spans 15 amino acids. Trimming at V came to 10 bases and at J to 7 bases, leaving 17 bases not matched to a gene.